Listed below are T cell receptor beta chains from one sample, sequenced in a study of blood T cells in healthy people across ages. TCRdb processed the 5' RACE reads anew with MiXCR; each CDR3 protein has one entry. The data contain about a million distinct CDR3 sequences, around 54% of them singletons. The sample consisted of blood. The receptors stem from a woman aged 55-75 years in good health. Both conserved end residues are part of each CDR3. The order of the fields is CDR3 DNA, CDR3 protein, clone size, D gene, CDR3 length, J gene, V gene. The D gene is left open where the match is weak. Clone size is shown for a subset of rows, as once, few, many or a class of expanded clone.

DNA: TGTGCCAGCAGCCGGGACTTTGGGGACTATGGCTACACCTTC; CDR3: CASSRDFGDYGYTF; size: -; D: -; length: 14; J: TRBJ1-2; V: TRBV5-5
DNA: TGTGCCAGCAGCAAACATTTCCGGGGGCAGCCCCAGCATTTT; CDR3: CASSKHFRGQPQHF; size: -; D: -; length: 14; J: TRBJ1-5; V: TRBV21-1
DNA: TGCAGTGCTACAATGAGGGACAGCTATGGCTACACCTTC; CDR3: CSATMRDSYGYTF; size: -; D: TRBD1; length: 13; J: TRBJ1-2; V: TRBV20-1
DNA: TGCAGCGTGGGTGGACAGGGAGTCCACGAGCAGTACTTC; CDR3: CSVGGQGVHEQYF; size: few; D: TRBD1; length: 13; J: TRBJ2-7; V: TRBV29-1
DNA: TGCGCCAGCAGCCAAAAATCCGGACAGGGGGTTCAGCCCCAGCATTTT; CDR3: CASSQKSGQGVQPQHF; size: -; D: TRBD1; length: 16; J: TRBJ1-5; V: TRBV4-1
DNA: TGTGCCAGCAGCTTAGCGTCGCTAGCGGGAGGAGAGACCCAGTACTTC; CDR3: CASSLASLAGGETQYF; size: -; D: TRBD2; length: 16; J: TRBJ2-5; V: TRBV7-2
DNA: TGTGCCAGCAGTCCCCACGGCGTCGAGCAGTACTTC; CDR3: CASSPHGVEQYF; size: few; D: -; length: 12; J: TRBJ2-7; V: TRBV12-3/TRBV12-4
DNA: TGCGCCAGCAGCTCGGGGGGAGGAGCAGATACGCAGTATTTT; CDR3: CASSSGGGADTQYF; size: -; D: TRBD2; length: 14; J: TRBJ2-3; V: TRBV5-1
DNA: TGCAGTGCTAGCGTGCCGGGTAATGAGCAGTTCTTC; CDR3: CSASVPGNEQFF; size: -; D: -; length: 12; J: TRBJ2-1; V: TRBV20-1
DNA: TGCGCCAGCAGCACTAAATGGGGGCGCGGGAAGAATCAGCCCCAGCATTTT; CDR3: CASSTKWGRGKNQPQHF; size: -; D: -; length: 17; J: TRBJ1-5; V: TRBV4-1
DNA: TGTGCCAGCAGCCCCCAGGTATATAACTATGGCTACACCTTC; CDR3: CASSPQVYNYGYTF; size: -; D: -; length: 14; J: TRBJ1-2; V: TRBV4-2
DNA: TGTGCCATCAGCGCGGGAGGCTGGGACTACGAGCAGTACTTC; CDR3: CAISAGGWDYEQYF; size: few; D: TRBD2; length: 14; J: TRBJ2-7; V: TRBV10-3
DNA: TGTGCCAGCTCACCGATGCCCAATGAGCAGTACTTC; CDR3: CASSPMPNEQYF; size: -; D: -; length: 12; J: TRBJ2-5; V: TRBV18
DNA: TGTGCCAGCAGCTTAGTAGGGGTAGGGACCCAGTACTTC; CDR3: CASSLVGVGTQYF; size: few; D: -; length: 13; J: TRBJ2-5; V: TRBV7-6
DNA: TGTGCCAGCAGCCTCCCGACAGGGTTGGCGGGTACGCAGTATTTT; CDR3: CASSLPTGLAGTQYF; size: -; D: TRBD1; length: 15; J: TRBJ2-3; V: TRBV7-2
DNA: TGTGCCAGCACACACCTCGGACTAGCGGGTATTAGCAATGAGCAGTTCTTC; CDR3: CASTHLGLAGISNEQFF; size: -; D: TRBD2; length: 17; J: TRBJ2-1; V: TRBV28
DNA: TGTGCCAGCGAGGGTTCCTCAGGACAGGGGGGAGCTCTATCCTACGAGCAGTACTTC; CDR3: CASEGSSGQGGALSYEQYF; size: few; D: TRBD1; length: 19; J: TRBJ2-7; V: TRBV2
DNA: TGTGCCACCAGTGAAAACAGTAACACCGGGGAGCTGTTTTTT; CDR3: CATSENSNTGELFF; size: -; D: -; length: 14; J: TRBJ2-2; V: TRBV24-1
DNA: TGTGCCGCCTCTAGCGGGGCTACCTACGAGCAGTACTTC; CDR3: CAASSGATYEQYF; size: -; D: TRBD2; length: 13; J: TRBJ2-7; V: TRBV30
DNA: TGCGCCAGCAGCCAAGAGTCGGGAGGTGGCTCCTACGAGCAGTACTTC; CDR3: CASSQESGGGSYEQYF; size: -; D: TRBD2; length: 16; J: TRBJ2-7; V: TRBV4-1
DNA: TGTGCCAGCAGCTCGCTAGTGACCTACTTAGATACGCAGTATTTT; CDR3: CASSSLVTYLDTQYF; size: few; D: -; length: 15; J: TRBJ2-3; V: TRBV11-2
DNA: TGCAGCGTCGAGCCCGGCGGCTCCTACGAGCAGTACTTC; CDR3: CSVEPGGSYEQYF; size: many; D: -; length: 13; J: TRBJ2-7; V: TRBV29-1
DNA: TGTGCCAGCAGTTACAGGATAGGCTACACCTTC; CDR3: CASSYRIGYTF; size: -; D: -; length: 11; J: TRBJ1-2; V: TRBV28
DNA: TGTGCCAGCAGTGCCAGTCTCTCCCAGTACTTC; CDR3: CASSASLSQYF; size: -; D: -; length: 11; J: TRBJ2-5; V: TRBV12-3/TRBV12-4
DNA: TGCAGCGTCGAGACAGGGGGCACCCAAGAGACCCAGTACTTC; CDR3: CSVETGGTQETQYF; size: -; D: TRBD1; length: 14; J: TRBJ2-5; V: TRBV29-1
DNA: TGCAGCCTTAGCGGGAGGGCGGGTGAGCAGTTCTTC; CDR3: CSLSGRAGEQFF; size: -; D: TRBD2; length: 12; J: TRBJ2-1; V: TRBV20-1
DNA: TGTGCCAGCAGCCCGGGGGGCGGAGAAGCTTTCTTT; CDR3: CASSPGGGEAFF; size: -; D: -; length: 12; J: TRBJ1-1; V: TRBV3-1
DNA: TGTGCCAGCAGCTCCCCCCTCGGGGAAGCTTTCTTT; CDR3: CASSSPLGEAFF; size: -; D: -; length: 12; J: TRBJ1-1; V: TRBV11-2
DNA: TGTGCCAGCACTACCCTGCAGGGGGCTGGAAACACCATATATTTT; CDR3: CASTTLQGAGNTIYF; size: -; D: TRBD1; length: 15; J: TRBJ1-3; V: TRBV2
DNA: TGTGCCAGCAGTTTACGGGGGATCGGGGCCAATGAGCAGTTCTTC; CDR3: CASSLRGIGANEQFF; size: -; D: -; length: 15; J: TRBJ2-1; V: TRBV12-3/TRBV12-4
DNA: TGCAGTGCTAGAGGCGCTAGCGCCAACCTCTACAATGAGCAGTTCTTC; CDR3: CSARGASANLYNEQFF; size: -; D: -; length: 16; J: TRBJ2-1; V: TRBV20-1